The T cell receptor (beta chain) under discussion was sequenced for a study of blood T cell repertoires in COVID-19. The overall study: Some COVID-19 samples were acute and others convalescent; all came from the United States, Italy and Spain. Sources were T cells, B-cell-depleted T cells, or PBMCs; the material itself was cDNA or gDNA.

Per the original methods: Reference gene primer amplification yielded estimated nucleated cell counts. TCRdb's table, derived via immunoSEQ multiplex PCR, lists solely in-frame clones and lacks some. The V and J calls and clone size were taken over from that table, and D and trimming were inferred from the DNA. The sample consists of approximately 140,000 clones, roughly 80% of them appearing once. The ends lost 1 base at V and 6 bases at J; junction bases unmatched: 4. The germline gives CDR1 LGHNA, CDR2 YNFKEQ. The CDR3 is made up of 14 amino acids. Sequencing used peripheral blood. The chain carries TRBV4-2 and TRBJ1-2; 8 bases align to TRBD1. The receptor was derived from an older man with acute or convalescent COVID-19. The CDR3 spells CASSQASTGDGYTF. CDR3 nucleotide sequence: TGTGCCAGCAGCCAAGCTTCGACAGGGGATGGCTACACCTTC.